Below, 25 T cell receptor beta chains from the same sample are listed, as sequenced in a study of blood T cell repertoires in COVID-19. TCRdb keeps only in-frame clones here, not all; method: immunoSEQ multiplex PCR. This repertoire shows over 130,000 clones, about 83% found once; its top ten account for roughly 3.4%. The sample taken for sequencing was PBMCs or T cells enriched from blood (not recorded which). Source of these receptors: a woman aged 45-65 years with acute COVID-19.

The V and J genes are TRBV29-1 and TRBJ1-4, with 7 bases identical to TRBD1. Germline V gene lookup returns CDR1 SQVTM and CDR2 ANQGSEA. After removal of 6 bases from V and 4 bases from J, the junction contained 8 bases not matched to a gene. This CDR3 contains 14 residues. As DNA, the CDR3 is TGCAGCGTCGCCGACAGGGCCTATAATGAAAAACTGTTTTTT. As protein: CSVADRAYNEKLFF.

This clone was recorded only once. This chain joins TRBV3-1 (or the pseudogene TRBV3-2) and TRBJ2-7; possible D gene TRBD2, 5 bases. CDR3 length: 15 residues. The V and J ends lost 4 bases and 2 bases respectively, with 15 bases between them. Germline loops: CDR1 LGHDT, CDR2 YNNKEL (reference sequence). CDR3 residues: CASSPRAEGTYEQYF. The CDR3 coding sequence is TGTGCCAGCAGCCCCAGAGCGGAAGGGACCTACGAGCAGTACTTC.

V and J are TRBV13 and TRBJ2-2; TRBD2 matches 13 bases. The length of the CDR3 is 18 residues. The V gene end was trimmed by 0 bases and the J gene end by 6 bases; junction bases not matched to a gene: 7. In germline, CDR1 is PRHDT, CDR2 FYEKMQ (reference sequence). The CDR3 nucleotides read TGTGCCAGCAGCTTAGGCCGACCGGGGACTAGCGGGGCCGGGGAGCTGTTTTTT. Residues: CASSLGRPGTSGAGELFF.

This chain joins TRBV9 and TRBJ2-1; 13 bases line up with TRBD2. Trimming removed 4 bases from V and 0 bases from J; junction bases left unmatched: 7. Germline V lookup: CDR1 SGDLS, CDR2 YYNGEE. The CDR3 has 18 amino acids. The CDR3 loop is CASSPTGTSGVSYNEQFF. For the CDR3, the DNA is TGTGCCAGCAGCCCCACCGGGACTAGCGGGGTCTCCTACAATGAGCAGTTCTTC.

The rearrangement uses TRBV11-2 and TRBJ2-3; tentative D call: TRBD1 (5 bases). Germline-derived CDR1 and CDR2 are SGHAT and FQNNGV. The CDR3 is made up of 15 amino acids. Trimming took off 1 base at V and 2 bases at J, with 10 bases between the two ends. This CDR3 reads CASSLGLRVTDTQYF. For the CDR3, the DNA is TGTGCCAGCAGCTTAGGTCTCAGGGTCACAGATACGCAGTATTTT.

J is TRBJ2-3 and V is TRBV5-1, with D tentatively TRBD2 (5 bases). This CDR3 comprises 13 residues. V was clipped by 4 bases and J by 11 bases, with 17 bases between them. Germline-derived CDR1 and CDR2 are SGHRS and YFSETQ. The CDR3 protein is CASSMVGASVQYF. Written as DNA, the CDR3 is TGCGCCAGCAGCATGGTGGGAGCATCGGTGCAGTATTTT.

The CDR3 nucleotides read TGTGCCAGCAGCAAAACGGCGGAGACTGAAGCTTTCTTT. It is translated as CASSKTAETEAFF. This chain links TRBV9 with TRBJ1-1; D call uncertain. V was clipped by 4 bases and J by 5 bases, with 12 bases between them. Germline values: CDR1 SGDLS, CDR2 YYNGEE. This CDR3 spans 13 amino acids.

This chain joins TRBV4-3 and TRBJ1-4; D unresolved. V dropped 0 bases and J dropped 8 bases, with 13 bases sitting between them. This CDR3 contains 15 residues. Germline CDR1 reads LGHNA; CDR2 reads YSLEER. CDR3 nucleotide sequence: TGCGCCAGCAGCCAAGATTCTGCGGGCGAAGAAAAACTGTTTTTT. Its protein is CASSQDSAGEEKLFF.

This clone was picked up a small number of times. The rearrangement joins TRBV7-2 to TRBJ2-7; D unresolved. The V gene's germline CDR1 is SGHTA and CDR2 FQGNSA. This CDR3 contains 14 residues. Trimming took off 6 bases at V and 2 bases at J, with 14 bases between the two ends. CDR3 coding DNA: TGTGCCAGCAGATCAGGTGGGTCCGCCTACGAGCAGTACTTC. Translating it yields CASRSGGSAYEQYF.

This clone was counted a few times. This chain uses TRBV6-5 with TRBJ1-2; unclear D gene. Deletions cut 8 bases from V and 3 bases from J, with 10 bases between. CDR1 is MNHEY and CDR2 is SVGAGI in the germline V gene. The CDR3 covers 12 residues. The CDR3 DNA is TGTGCCAGCCGGCCACGGGACTATGGCTACACCTTC. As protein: CASRPRDYGYTF.

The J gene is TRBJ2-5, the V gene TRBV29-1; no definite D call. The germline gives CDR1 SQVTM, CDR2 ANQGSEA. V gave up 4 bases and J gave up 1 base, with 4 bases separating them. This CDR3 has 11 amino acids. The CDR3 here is CSVVGQETQYF. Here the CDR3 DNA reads TGCAGCGTTGTCGGCCAAGAGACCCAGTACTTC. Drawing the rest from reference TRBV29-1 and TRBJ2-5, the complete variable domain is SAVISQKPSRDICQRGTSLTIQCQVDSQVTMMFWYRQQPGQSLTLIATANQGSEATYESGFVIDKFPISRPNLTFSTLTVSNMSPEDSSIYLCSVVGQETQYFGPGTRLLVL.

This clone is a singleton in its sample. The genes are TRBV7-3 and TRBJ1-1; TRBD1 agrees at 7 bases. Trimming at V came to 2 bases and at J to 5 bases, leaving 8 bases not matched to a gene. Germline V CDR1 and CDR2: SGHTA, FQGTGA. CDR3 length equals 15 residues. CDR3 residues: CASSLGGTAATEAFF. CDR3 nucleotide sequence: TGTGCCAGCAGCTTAGGAGGGACAGCCGCGACTGAAGCTTTCTTT. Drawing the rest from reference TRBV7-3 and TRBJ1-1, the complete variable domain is GAGVSQTPSNKVTEKGKYVELRCDPISGHTALYWYRQSLGQGPEFLIYFQGTGAADDSGLPNDRFFAVRPEGSVSTLKIQRTERGDSAVYLCASSLGGTAATEAFFGQGTRLTVV.

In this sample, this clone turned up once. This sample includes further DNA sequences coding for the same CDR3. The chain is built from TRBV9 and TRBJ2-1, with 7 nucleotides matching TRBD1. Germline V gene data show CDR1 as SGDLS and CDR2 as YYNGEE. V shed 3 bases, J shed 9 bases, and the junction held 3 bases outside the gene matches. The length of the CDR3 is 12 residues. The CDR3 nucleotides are TGTGCCAGCAGCGCCAACAGGGGTGAGCAGTTCTTC. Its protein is CASSANRGEQFF.

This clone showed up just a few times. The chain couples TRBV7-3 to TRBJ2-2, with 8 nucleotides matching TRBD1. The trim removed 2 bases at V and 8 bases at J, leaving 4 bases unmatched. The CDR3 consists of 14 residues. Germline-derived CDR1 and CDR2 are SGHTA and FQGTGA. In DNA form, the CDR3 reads TGTGCCAGCAGCTTAGTTCAGGGGGCAGGGGAGCTGTTTTTT. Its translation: CASSLVQGAGELFF.

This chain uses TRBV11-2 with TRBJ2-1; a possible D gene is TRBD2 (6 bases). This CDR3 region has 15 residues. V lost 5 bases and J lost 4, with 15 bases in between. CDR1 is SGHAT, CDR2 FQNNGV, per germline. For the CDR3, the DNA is TGTGCCAGCAGCACAAGGGCGGGGAAGTACAATGAGCAGTTCTTC. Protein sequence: CASSTRAGKYNEQFF. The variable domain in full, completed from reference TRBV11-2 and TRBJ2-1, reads EAGVAQSPRYKIIEKRQSVAFWCNPISGHATLYWYQQILGQGPKLLIQFQNNGVVDDSQLPKDRFSAERLKGVDSTLKIQPAKLEDSAVYLCASSTRAGKYNEQFFGPGTRLTVL.

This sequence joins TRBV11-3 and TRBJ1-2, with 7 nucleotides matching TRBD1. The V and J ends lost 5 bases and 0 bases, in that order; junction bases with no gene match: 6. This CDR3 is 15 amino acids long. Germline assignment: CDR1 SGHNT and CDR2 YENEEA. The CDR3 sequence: CASSIGTAANYGYTF. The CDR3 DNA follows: TGTGCCAGCAGCATCGGGACAGCCGCTAACTATGGCTACACCTTC. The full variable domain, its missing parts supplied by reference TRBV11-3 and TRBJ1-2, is EAGVVQSPRYKIIEKKQPVAFWCNPISGHNTLYWYLQNLGQGPELLIRYENEEAVDDSQLPKDRFSAERLKGVDSTLKIQPAELGDSAVYLCASSIGTAANYGYTFGSGTRLTVV.

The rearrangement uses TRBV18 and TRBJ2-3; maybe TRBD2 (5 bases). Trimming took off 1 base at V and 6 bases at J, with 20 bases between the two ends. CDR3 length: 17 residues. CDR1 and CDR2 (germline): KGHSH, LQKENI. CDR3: CASSPLSGPLTSDTQYF. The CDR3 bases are TGTGCCAGCTCACCACTCAGCGGCCCTCTCACGTCGGATACGCAGTATTTT. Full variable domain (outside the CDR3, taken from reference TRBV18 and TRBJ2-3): NAGVMQNPRHLVRRRGQEARLRCSPMKGHSHVYWYRQLPEEGLKFMVYLQKENIIDESGMPKERFSAEFPKEGPSILRIQQVVRGDSAAYFCASSPLSGPLTSDTQYFGPGTRLTVL.

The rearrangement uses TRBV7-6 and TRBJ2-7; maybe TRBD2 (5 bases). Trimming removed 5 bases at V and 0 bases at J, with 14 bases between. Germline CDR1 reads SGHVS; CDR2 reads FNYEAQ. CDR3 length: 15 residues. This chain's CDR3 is CASSRGMGSSYEQYF. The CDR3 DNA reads TGTGCCAGCAGCCGGGGAATGGGGAGCTCCTACGAGCAGTACTTC.

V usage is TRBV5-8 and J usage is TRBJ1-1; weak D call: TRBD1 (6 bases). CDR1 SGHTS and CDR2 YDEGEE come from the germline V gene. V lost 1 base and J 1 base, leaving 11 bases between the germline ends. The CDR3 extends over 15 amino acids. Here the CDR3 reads CASSLQGWGNTEAFF. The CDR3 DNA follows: TGTGCCAGCAGCTTGCAGGGGTGGGGGAACACTGAAGCTTTCTTT.

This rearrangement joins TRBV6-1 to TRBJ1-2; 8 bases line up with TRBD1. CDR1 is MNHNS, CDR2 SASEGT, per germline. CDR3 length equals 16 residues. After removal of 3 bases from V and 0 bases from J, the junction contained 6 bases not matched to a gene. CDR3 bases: TGTGCCAGCAGTGACGGGACAGGTACCGCTAACTATGGCTACACCTTC. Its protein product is CASSDGTGTANYGYTF.

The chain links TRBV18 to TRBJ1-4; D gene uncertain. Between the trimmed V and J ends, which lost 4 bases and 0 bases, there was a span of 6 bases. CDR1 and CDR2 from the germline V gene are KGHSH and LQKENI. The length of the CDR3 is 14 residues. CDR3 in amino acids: CASSRTATNEKLFF. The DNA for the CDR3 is TGTGCCAGCTCACGCACAGCAACTAATGAAAAACTGTTTTTT.

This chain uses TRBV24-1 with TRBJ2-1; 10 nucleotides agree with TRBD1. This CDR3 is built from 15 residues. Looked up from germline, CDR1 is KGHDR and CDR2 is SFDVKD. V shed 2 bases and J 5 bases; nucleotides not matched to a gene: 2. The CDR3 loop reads CATSDSGTGDNEQFF. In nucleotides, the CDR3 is TGTGCCACCAGTGATTCGGGGACAGGGGACAATGAGCAGTTCTTC.

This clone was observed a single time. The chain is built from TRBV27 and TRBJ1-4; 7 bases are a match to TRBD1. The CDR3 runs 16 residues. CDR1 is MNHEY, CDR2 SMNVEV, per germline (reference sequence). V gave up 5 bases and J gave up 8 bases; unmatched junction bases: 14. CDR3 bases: TGTGCCAGCAGTGACCTACTGACAGGGAAGGGAGAAAAACTGTTTTTT. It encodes CASSDLLTGKGEKLFF.

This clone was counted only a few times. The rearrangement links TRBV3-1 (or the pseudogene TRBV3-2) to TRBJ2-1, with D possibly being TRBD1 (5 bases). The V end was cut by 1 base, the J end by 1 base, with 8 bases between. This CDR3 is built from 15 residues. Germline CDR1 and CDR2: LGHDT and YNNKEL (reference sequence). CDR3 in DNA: TGTGCCAGCAGCCAAGTGTGGACATCCTACAATGAGCAGTTCTTC. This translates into CASSQVWTSYNEQFF.

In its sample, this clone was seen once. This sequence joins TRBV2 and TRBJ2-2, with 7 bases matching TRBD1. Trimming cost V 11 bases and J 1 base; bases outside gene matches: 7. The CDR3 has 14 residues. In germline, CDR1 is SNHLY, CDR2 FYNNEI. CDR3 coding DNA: TGTGCCTCTCTTCGGGACAGGAACACCGGGGAGCTGTTTTTT. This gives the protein CASLRDRNTGELFF.